This T cell receptor (beta chain) was captured by sequencing in a study of cytomegalovirus exposure and HLA in healthy donors. Findings of the study overall: Later analysis associated a missense DCLRE1C variant with TCR beta V- and J-gene trimming. The authors excluded some V segments, including TRBV6-2 and TRBV6-3, as indistinguishable. Immune exposure information comprised only CMV serostatus.

Notes on this clone: Its antigen is undetermined.

PCR used 60 Vbeta primers and 13 Jbeta primers. TCRdb keeps only in-frame clones here, not all; method: immunoSEQ multiplex PCR. The table includes more than 150,000 clones, around three quarters detected once. The CDR3 runs 14 residues. The ends lost 4 bases at V and 2 bases at J; junction bases unmatched: 5. The germline gives CDR1 SGHDN, CDR2 FVKESK. The chain employs TRBV14 and TRBJ2-7; 7 bases line up with TRBD1. Sample: PBMCs. The source is a woman in her twenties or thirties in good health and CMV-seropositive. Written as DNA, the CDR3 is TGTGCCAGCAGCCGCCACGGGACAGCCTACGAGCAGTACTTC. It specifies CASSRHGTAYEQYF.